The clone carrying this T cell receptor (beta chain) was recorded many times. The antigen remains unidentified. Unique molecular identifiers tagged the TCRbeta library. TCRdb redid the calling of the PCR reads with MiXCR, one entry per CDR3 protein. In the table there are 600,000 to 700,000 distinct CDR3 sequences, around 12% of which are singletons. These data belong to a study of T-cell reconstitution after alpha-beta-depleted transplantation in children. The CDR3 is 16 amino acids. The germline CDR1 and CDR2 sequences are DFQATT and SNEGSKA (reference sequence). Trimming removed 3 bases from V and 2 bases from J, with 18 bases in between. Study-wide results and caveats: Some patients owed their high day-60 TCRbeta diversity to surviving recipient T cells and thymic progenitors. Hyperexpanded clones declined; after one year, newly produced T cells mostly supplied diversity.

The TCR comes from a girl aged 2 to 9 with congenital amegakaryocytic thrombocytopenia, due to receive a stem cell transplant. Sample: PBMCs, taken before TCRalphabeta/CD19-depleted stem cell transplant. The J gene is TRBJ2-3, the V gene TRBV20-1; D possibly corresponds to TRBD1 (6 bases). DNA of the CDR3: TGCAGTGCTAGCCCCACAGGGCGGCTATTCACAGATACGCAGTATTTT. Protein sequence: CSASPTGRLFTDTQYF.